Below, 13 T cell receptor beta chains from the same sample are listed, as sequenced in a study of OX40 agonist ivuxolimab in advanced cancers. The method was immunoSEQ multiplex PCR; TCRdb's version includes in-frame clones alone and lacks a portion of them. The table has roughly 80,000 clones, approximately 87% seen once; the top ten hold roughly 7.1%. Material: CD4+ or CD8+ T cells sorted from blood, obtained in a trial of the OX40 agonist ivuxolimab. Source of these receptors: an adult with an advanced solid tumor such as melanoma, head and neck, liver or kidney cancer.

The V call is TRBV27, the J call TRBJ2-1, with 10 bases lining up with TRBD2. The CDR3 runs 17 residues. V dropped 6 bases and J dropped 7; count of bases not matched to a gene: 15. Germline V gene lookup returns CDR1 MNHEY and CDR2 SMNVEV (reference sequence). The CDR3 spells CASSEPYGAGGPNEQFF. Here the CDR3 DNA reads TGTGCCAGCAGCGAGCCGTACGGAGCGGGGGGGCCTAATGAGCAGTTCTTC.

The rearrangement joins TRBV4-1 to TRBJ2-3; perhaps TRBD2 as D (6 bases). The germline CDR1 and CDR2 sequences are MGHRA and YSYEKL. V lost 4 bases, J lost 1 base, and 21 bases lay in between. CDR3 length: 18 amino acids. The CDR3 DNA sequence: TGCGCCAGCAGCCTAAGACCGAGTGGCGGGGAAGGCACAGATACGCAGTATTTT. It encodes CASSLRPSGGEGTDTQYF.

The chain has TRBV9 and TRBJ2-5; D may be TRBD1 or TRBD2 (5 bases each). Germline values: CDR1 SGDLS, CDR2 YYNGEE. Trimming cost V 0 bases and J 5 bases, with 14 bases left between them. The length of the CDR3 is 15 residues. CDR3: CASSVVGTPLETQYF. CDR3 sequence (DNA): TGTGCCAGCAGCGTAGTTGGGACCCCCTTGGAGACCCAGTACTTC.

The chain joins TRBV9 to TRBJ2-1; D might be TRBD2 (6 bases). Germline V gene data show CDR1 as SGDLS and CDR2 as YYNGEE. The germline V and J ends were trimmed by 4 bases and 3 bases, with 17 bases remaining between them. The CDR3 is 16 residues long. The CDR3 sequence is CASSPYLGGDYNEQFF. Written as DNA, the CDR3 is TGTGCCAGCAGCCCTTACCTGGGGGGTGACTACAATGAGCAGTTCTTC.

This chain connects TRBV7-9 to TRBJ2-5, with 8 bases identical to TRBD1. The end of the DNA is better explained by TRBJ2-7, so the J call may be wrong. The CDR3 length is 13 residues. CDR1 is SEHNR and CDR2 is FQNEAQ in the germline V gene (reference sequence). The CDR3: CASTRQGSYEQYF. The CDR3, as DNA: TGTGCCAGCACCAGACAGGGGTCCTACGAGCAGTACTTC.

Concerning this clone: At one end, the junction sequence differs from germline, possibly due to a read error. J is TRBJ1-1 and V is TRBV10-2; D unclear. This CDR3 spans 16 amino acids. Per the germline V gene, CDR1 is WSHSY and CDR2 is SAAADI. CDR3 residues: CASSVPQRMGNPEAFF. CDR3 nucleotide sequence: TGCGCCAGCAGCGTACCACAGCGTATGGGGAACCCTGAAGCTTTCTTT.

The V call is TRBV27, the J call TRBJ2-1; D gene ambiguous. The V end lost 3 bases, the J end lost 4 bases, and 19 bases lay between the germline ends. The germline CDR1 and CDR2 sequences are MNHEY and SMNVEV (reference sequence). This CDR3 is built from 17 residues. CDR3 DNA: TGTGCCAGCAGTTTCCGTGGCACAGCTAACTCATACAATGAGCAGTTCTTC. Its protein product is CASSFRGTANSYNEQFF.

The chain links TRBV6-5 to TRBJ1-6; a weak D match, TRBD1 (5 bases). The germline CDR1 and CDR2 sequences are MNHEY and SVGAGI. Deletions cut 2 bases from V and 5 bases from J, with 10 bases between. This CDR3 spans 15 amino acids. The chain's CDR3 is CASSYRDGNNSPLHF. Here the CDR3 DNA reads TGTGCCAGCAGTTACCGGGACGGTAATAATTCACCCCTCCACTTT.

This rearrangement joins TRBV7-2 to TRBJ2-3; D unclear. The CDR3 is 14 residues long. The V gene's germline CDR1 is SGHTA and CDR2 FQGNSA. V dropped 1 base and J dropped 6 bases, with 11 bases sitting between them. This CDR3 reads CASSLVVGSDTQYF. The CDR3 nucleotides read TGTGCCAGCAGCTTAGTCGTAGGGTCGGATACGCAGTATTTT.

This chain connects TRBV6-5 to TRBJ1-2, with D perhaps TRBD1 (5 bases). V shed 2 bases and J shed 7 bases, with 11 bases lying between them. The CDR3 is 13 amino acids. Germline V gives CDR1 MNHEY, CDR2 SVGAGI. In DNA form, the CDR3 reads TGTGCCAGCAGTTACCCTAACAGGAGTGGCTACACCTTC. It translates to CASSYPNRSGYTF.

The chain couples TRBV13 to TRBJ1-2, with D uncertain. CDR1 and CDR2 from the germline V gene are PRHDT and FYEKMQ (reference sequence). The CDR3 runs 14 residues. V was clipped by 0 bases and J by 5 bases, with 10 bases between them. In nucleotides, the CDR3 is TGTGCCAGCAGCTTAGGGTCCGGCGGATATGGCTACACCTTC. Amino acid sequence: CASSLGSGGYGYTF.

This clone was seen just once. This specimen includes other DNA sequences encoding the same CDR3. The rearrangement links TRBV28 to TRBJ1-1, with D maybe TRBD1 (5 bases). V was clipped by 5 bases and J by 1 base, with 11 bases between them. The CDR3 spans 14 residues. CDR1 is MDHEN and CDR2 is SYDVKM in the germline V gene. The CDR3 sequence is CASSPGQGNTEAFF. The CDR3 DNA follows: TGTGCCAGCAGTCCCGGTCAGGGGAACACTGAAGCTTTCTTT. Looking up the rest from reference TRBV28 and TRBJ1-1 gives the full variable domain: DVKVTQSSRYLVKRTGEKVFLECVQDMDHENMFWYRQDPGLGLRLIYFSYDVKMKEKGDIPEGYSVSREKKERFSLILESASTNQTSMYLCASSPGQGNTEAFFGQGTRLTVV.

This clone was seen a handful of times. The gene calls are TRBV27 and TRBJ2-1; the match to TRBD2 covers 11 bases. Losses at the gene ends were 1 base for V and 7 bases for J; bases not matched to a gene: 9. The CDR3 has 17 amino acids. Per germline, CDR1 MNHEY and CDR2 SMNVEV (reference sequence). CDR3 DNA sequence: TGTGCCAGCAGTTTATTGCTAGCGGGAGGATCGGGAAATGAGCAGTTCTTC. Its protein product is CASSLLLAGGSGNEQFF.